What follows are 23 T cell receptor beta chains derived from one specimen sequenced in a study of T cell responses to AZD1222 COVID-19 vaccine. This table comes from immunoSEQ multiplex PCR, and its TCRdb copy is limited to in-frame clones, with some not included. Seen here are 100,000 to 120,000 clones, 88% observed once, and the top ten hold roughly 1.6%. The specimen was peripheral blood, collected on day 0 of AZD1222 vaccination. These receptors came from an adult in good health.

The chain employs TRBV2 and TRBJ2-5, with 12 bases identical to TRBD2. There are 15 residues in the CDR3. V shed 7 bases, J shed 6 bases, and the junction held 9 bases outside the gene matches. The germline gives CDR1 SNHLY, CDR2 FYNNEI. The CDR3 nucleotides read TGTGCCAGCACCGTAAGGACTAGCGGGGCCCAGACCCAGTACTTC. Its translation is CASTVRTSGAQTQYF.

The chain employs TRBV18 and TRBJ1-1; D is ambiguous. The V and J ends lost 4 bases and 6 bases respectively, with 12 bases between them. Looked up from germline, CDR1 is KGHSH and CDR2 is LQKENI. The CDR3 contains 13 residues. The CDR3 region has the DNA TGTGCCAGCTCACGAAACCGGGTCGCTGAAGCTTTCTTT. Encoded protein: CASSRNRVAEAFF.

The V gene is TRBV7-9, the J gene TRBJ1-1, with TRBD1 matching over 7 bases. With V trimmed by 7 bases and J by 12 bases, 17 bases remained unmatched. Looked up from germline, CDR1 is SEHNR and CDR2 is FQNEAQ (reference sequence). This CDR3 contains 14 residues. Here the CDR3 reads CASIPVAGGKESFF. The DNA of the CDR3 is TGTGCCAGCATCCCAGTGGCAGGGGGGAAGGAATCTTTCTTT.

V is TRBV27 and J is TRBJ2-1, with D perhaps matching TRBD2 (5 bases). Germline lookup yields CDR1 MNHEY and CDR2 SMNVEV (reference sequence). This CDR3 region has 13 residues. The V and J ends lost 5 bases and 4 bases respectively, with 9 bases between them. The CDR3 loop reads CASSPGMYNEQFF. The CDR3 nucleotides are TGTGCCAGCAGTCCGGGGATGTACAATGAGCAGTTCTTC.

This chain uses TRBV18 with TRBJ2-7; no clear D. Germline values: CDR1 KGHSH, CDR2 LQKENI. This CDR3 is built from 14 residues. Trimming shortened V by 0 bases and J by 2 bases, and 8 bases separated the two germline ends. CDR3 residues: CASSPPAGTYEQYF. The CDR3 DNA reads TGTGCCAGCTCACCACCGGCTGGTACCTACGAGCAGTACTTC.

The chain carries TRBV2 and TRBJ2-7; a weak D match, TRBD1 (6 bases). Germline loops: CDR1 SNHLY, CDR2 FYNNEI. This CDR3 has 12 amino acids. The V gene lost 7 bases and the J gene lost 2 bases, with 9 bases spanning the gap. The CDR3 is CASITGTYEQYF. DNA of the CDR3: TGTGCCAGCATAACAGGGACCTACGAGCAGTACTTC.

V usage is TRBV10-2 and J usage is TRBJ2-6, with D possibly being TRBD1 (5 bases). CDR1 is WSHSY and CDR2 is SAAADI in the germline V gene. The CDR3 spans 14 residues. Deletions cut 2 bases from V and 9 bases from J, with 11 bases between. CDR3 sequence (DNA): TGCGCCAGCAGTGAGACCGGTAGGGGCAACGTCCTGACTTTC. Translating gives CASSETGRGNVLTF.

CDR3: CASTDLAGGIHEQFF. CDR3 in DNA: TGTGCCAGTACCGATCTAGCGGGAGGGATCCATGAGCAGTTCTTC. V and J are TRBV19 and TRBJ2-1, with 12 bases identical to TRBD2. J was trimmed by 8 bases and V by 7 bases; bases with no gene match: 9. The length of the CDR3 is 15 residues. Germline CDR1 reads LNHDA; CDR2 reads SQIVND (reference sequence).

The chain uses TRBV5-1 and TRBJ1-2; 7 bases agree with TRBD1. V shed 4 bases, J shed 2 bases, and the junction held 2 bases outside the gene matches. The CDR3 runs 13 residues. Germline V gene lookup returns CDR1 SGHRS and CDR2 YFSETQ. CDR3 coding DNA: TGCGCCAGCAGCACGGGACAGAACTATGGCTACACCTTC. Its protein is CASSTGQNYGYTF.

The chain has TRBV5-1 and TRBJ1-1; no reliable D call. The V end lost 2 bases, the J end lost 4 bases, and 9 bases lay between the germline ends. CDR1 SGHRS and CDR2 YFSETQ come from the germline V gene. The CDR3 extends over 13 amino acids. CDR3 residues: CASSFEGGTEAFF. The DNA of the CDR3 is TGCGCCAGCAGCTTCGAGGGCGGCACTGAAGCTTTCTTT.

J is TRBJ1-1 and V is TRBV6-1; no clear D gene. Trimming took 2 bases from V and 5 from J, leaving 15 bases between them. This CDR3 region has 15 residues. The V gene's germline CDR1 is MNHNS and CDR2 SASEGT. The CDR3 sequence: CASSEYPGMGTEAFF. DNA for the CDR3: TGTGCCAGCAGTGAATATCCGGGAATGGGAACTGAAGCTTTCTTT.

The V and J genes are TRBV4-1 and TRBJ1-4; TRBD1 agrees at 7 bases. The CDR3 is made up of 16 amino acids. Germline V gene data show CDR1 as MGHRA and CDR2 as YSYEKL. V was pared by 2 bases and J by 0 bases, with 3 bases of the junction left unmatched. CDR3 amino acids: CASSQRDSATNEKLFF. CDR3 bases: TGCGCCAGCAGCCAACGGGACAGTGCAACTAATGAAAAACTGTTTTTT.

The gene calls are TRBV7-9 and TRBJ1-2, with D perhaps matching TRBD1 (6 bases). This CDR3 is built from 15 residues. The germline V and J ends were trimmed by 4 bases and 4 bases, with 16 bases remaining between them. Germline V gene sequence: CDR1 SEHNR, CDR2 FQNEAQ (reference sequence). The CDR3 sequence is CASSSGGPPLYGYTF. The CDR3 DNA sequence: TGTGCCAGCAGCTCGGGGGGGCCACCTCTCTATGGCTACACCTTC.

The chain couples TRBV10-3 to TRBJ1-5; tentative D call: TRBD1 (5 bases). The CDR3 extends over 14 amino acids. V was cut by 6 bases and J by 3 bases, with 12 bases left in between. In germline, CDR1 is ENHRY, CDR2 SYGVKD. The CDR3 is CAIRSTGDNQPQHF. The CDR3 nucleotides read TGTGCCATCAGATCCACAGGTGACAATCAGCCCCAGCATTTT.

The chain couples TRBV3-1 (or the pseudogene TRBV3-2) to TRBJ1-2; no firm D call. Germline-derived CDR1 and CDR2 are LGHDT and YNNKEL (reference sequence). Trimming stripped 3 bases from V and 6 bases from J, with 11 bases between. The CDR3 sequence is 13 residues long. CDR3: CASSHYADNGYTF. DNA for the CDR3: TGTGCCAGCAGCCATTATGCGGATAATGGCTACACCTTC.

This sequence joins TRBV5-1 and TRBJ1-2; no clear D. Germline CDR1 SGHRS, CDR2 YFSETQ. The V end was cut by 2 bases, the J end by 5 bases, with 10 bases between. CDR3 length equals 13 residues. This CDR3 reads CASSFGPTYGYTF. In nucleotides, the CDR3 is TGCGCCAGCAGCTTCGGCCCAACGTATGGCTACACCTTC. Combining the CDR3 with reference TRBV5-1 and TRBJ1-2 gives the whole variable domain KAGVTQTPRYLIKTRGQQVTLSCSPISGHRSVSWYQQTPGQGLQFLFEYFSETQRNKGNFPGRFSGRQFSNSRSEMNVSTLELGDSALYLCASSFGPTYGYTFGSGTRLTVV.

This clone was observed once. The chain combines TRBV27 with TRBJ1-1; D remains ambiguous. CDR1 and CDR2 from the germline V gene are MNHEY and SMNVEV (reference sequence). The CDR3 length is 13 residues. Trimming took off 2 bases at V and 0 bases at J, with 4 bases between the two ends. The CDR3 DNA sequence: TGTGCCAGCAGTTTAGTGGTGAACACTGAAGCTTTCTTT. It encodes CASSLVVNTEAFF.

Concerning this clone: Other DNA sequences within the sample encode an identical CDR3. The V gene is TRBV2, the J gene TRBJ1-6; TRBD1 matches 7 bases. This CDR3 is 14 amino acids long. Per germline, CDR1 SNHLY and CDR2 FYNNEI. V shed 4 bases and J 6 bases; nucleotides not matched to a gene: 3. This CDR3 is CASSGQGSNSPLHF. As DNA, the CDR3 is TGTGCCAGCAGTGGACAGGGCTCTAATTCACCCCTCCACTTT.

This rearrangement joins TRBV19 to TRBJ2-3; 9 bases match TRBD2. The CDR3 totals 15 residues. Per the germline V gene, CDR1 is LNHDA and CDR2 is SQIVND (reference sequence). V was pared by 6 bases and J by 3 bases, with 7 bases of the junction left unmatched. CDR3 sequence (DNA): TGTGCCAGTAGACCTAGCGGGGAGGGAACAGATACGCAGTATTTT. As protein: CASRPSGEGTDTQYF.

This clone was found a few times. The chain joins TRBV5-1 to TRBJ2-7, with D possibly being TRBD1 or TRBD2 (5 bases each). The V end lost 8 bases, the J end lost 3 bases, and 15 bases lay between the germline ends. In germline, CDR1 is SGHRS, CDR2 YFSETQ. The CDR3 totals 13 residues. CDR3 coding DNA: TGCGCCAGTTCAAGGGACGGGAACTACGAGCAGTACTTC. Its protein product is CASSRDGNYEQYF.

The J gene is TRBJ2-5, the V gene TRBV5-4; 9 bases map to TRBD1. This CDR3 is built from 16 residues. Trimming took 4 bases from V and 5 from J; bases not matched to a gene: 12. Germline CDR1 reads SGHNT; CDR2 reads YYREEE (reference sequence). CDR3 protein: CASSQSGQGRSETQYF. The CDR3 bases are TGTGCCAGCAGCCAATCCGGACAGGGGAGGTCGGAGACCCAGTACTTC.

The chain links TRBV18 to TRBJ1-2; 7 bases line up with TRBD1. The length of the CDR3 is 17 residues. In germline, CDR1 is KGHSH, CDR2 LQKENI. V lost 1 base and J lost 1; bases outside the gene matches: 9. CDR3 nucleotide sequence: TGTGCCAGCTCACCACGGACAGGAAGGGATCGTAACTATGGCTACACCTTC. Translated, it gives CASSPRTGRDRNYGYTF.

V usage is TRBV13 and J usage is TRBJ1-1; 7 positions agree with TRBD1. Germline V gives CDR1 PRHDT, CDR2 FYEKMQ (reference sequence). The CDR3 loop spans 16 amino acids. V gave up 4 bases and J gave up 0 bases; unmatched junction bases: 8. The CDR3 region is CASSSRGVSMNTEAFF. The DNA of the CDR3 is TGTGCCAGCAGCTCCAGGGGGGTTTCCATGAACACTGAAGCTTTCTTT.